This TCR beta chain was found in a study of identical twins. This clonotype was counted many times. TCRdb re-derived calls from the 5' RACE reads in MiXCR, one entry per CDR3 protein. The profile shows hundreds of thousands of distinct CDR3 sequences, 5.5% to 7.5% of them singletons. The CDR3 is 13 residues long. Germline V gene lookup returns CDR1 SGHTA and CDR2 FQGNSA. The ends were cut back, 1 base at V and 7 bases at J, with 11 bases in the middle. The chain recombines TRBV7-2 with TRBJ2-7; D uncertain. This clonotype originated in a man younger than 30 in good health. The sequencing sample was made of naive T cells sorted from blood. Here the CDR3 reads CASSLGPSGEQYF. CDR3 DNA sequence: TGTGCCAGCAGCTTAGGACCATCTGGAGAGCAGTACTTC. Looking up the rest from reference TRBV7-2 and TRBJ2-7 gives the full variable domain: GAGVSQSPSNKVTEKGKDVELRCDPISGHTALYWYRQSLGQGLEFLIYFQGNSAPDKSGLPSDRFSAERTGGSVSTLTIQRTQQEDSAVYLCASSLGPSGEQYFGPGTRLTVT.